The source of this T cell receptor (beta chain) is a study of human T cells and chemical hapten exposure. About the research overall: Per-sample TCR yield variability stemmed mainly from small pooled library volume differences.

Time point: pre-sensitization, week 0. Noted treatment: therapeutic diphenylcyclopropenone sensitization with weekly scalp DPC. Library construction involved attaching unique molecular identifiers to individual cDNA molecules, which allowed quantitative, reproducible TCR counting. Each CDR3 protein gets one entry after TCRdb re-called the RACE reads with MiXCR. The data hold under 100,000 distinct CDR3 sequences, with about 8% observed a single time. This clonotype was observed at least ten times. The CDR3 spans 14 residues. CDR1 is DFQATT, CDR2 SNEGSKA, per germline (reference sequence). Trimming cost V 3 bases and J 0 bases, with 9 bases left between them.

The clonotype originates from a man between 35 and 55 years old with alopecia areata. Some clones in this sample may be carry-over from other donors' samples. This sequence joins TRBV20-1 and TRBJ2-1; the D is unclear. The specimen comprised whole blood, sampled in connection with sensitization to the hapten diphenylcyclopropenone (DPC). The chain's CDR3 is CSARTPASYNEQFF. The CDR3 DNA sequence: TGCAGTGCTAGGACGCCAGCCTCCTACAATGAGCAGTTCTTC.